This entry describes one T cell receptor (beta chain). Its specificity is not known. Germline CDR1 and CDR2: ENHRY and SYGVKD. The J segment lost 0 bases and the V segment lost 6 bases, leaving 5 bases of the junction unmatched. This CDR3 has 14 amino acids. The sample originates from a study of cytomegalovirus exposure and HLA in healthy donors. Findings of the study overall: A later analysis found first-cohort TCR clusters tended to co-occur in the 90 to 150 validation repertoires. Some public TCRs appeared in many individuals, while most sequences were rare.

Using immunoSEQ multiplex PCR, the repertoire was profiled, and TCRdb retains in-frame clones only, with some absent. The data contain roughly 70,000 clones, approximately 96% of them singletons. Sequenced: PBMCs. This clonotype was sampled from a woman in her late teens or twenties in good health and CMV-seropositive. V gene TRBV10-3 combines with J gene TRBJ2-7; 7 nucleotides match TRBD1. The CDR3 spells CAIRARDSSYEQYF. DNA for the CDR3: TGTGCCATCAGGGCGAGGGACAGCTCCTACGAGCAGTACTTC.